This TCR beta chain was profiled in a study of T cell responses to AZD1222 COVID-19 vaccine. General study results and limits: Only a handful of AZD1222 recipients were seropositive at baseline.

As regards this clone: Its antigen remains unidentified.

Profiled with immunoSEQ multiplex PCR; TCRdb holds only in-frame clones, not every one. The repertoire has 180,000 or so clones, just over 90% of them found once; the top ten carry 1.5% to 2%. Sequencing used peripheral blood, obtained 28 days after the second AZD1222 dose. This clonotype originated in an adult who received the AZD1222 COVID-19 vaccine.

CDR3 loop: CASSPVLAGGNEQFF. For the CDR3, the DNA is TGCGCCAGCAGCCCGGTACTAGCGGGAGGGAATGAGCAGTTCTTC. V and J are TRBV5-1 and TRBJ2-1; 13 bases agree with TRBD2. V shed 4 bases, J shed 7 bases, and the junction held 5 bases outside the gene matches. This CDR3 comprises 15 residues. The germline CDR1 and CDR2 sequences are SGHRS and YFSETQ.